This T cell receptor (beta chain) was identified during a study of blood T cell repertoires in COVID-19. Overall study context: The analysed material was cDNA or gDNA that came from T cells, B-cell-depleted T cells, or PBMCs.

Original handling: Amplification of reference gene primers provided the estimated nucleated cell counts. Generated by immunoSEQ multiplex PCR, the TCRdb table keeps only in-frame clones and is missing some. The V and J calls and the clone size are those of that table, but D and trimming were determined from the DNA. This sample has approximately 500,000 clones; roughly nine tenths occur once, and the top ten carry roughly 8.3%. The CDR3 has 14 amino acids. V was pared by 6 bases and J by 5 bases, with 16 bases between. CDR1 is MNHEY, CDR2 SMNVEV, per germline (reference sequence). The chain links TRBV27 to TRBJ1-2, with D perhaps matching TRBD1 (6 bases). Input material: peripheral blood. The TCR sequence derives from a woman aged 50 to 65 with COVID-19, enrolled during active disease. The CDR3 nucleotides are TGTGCCAGCAGCCTATCAGGGGATTGGTATGGCTACACCTTC. It translates to CASSLSGDWYGYTF.